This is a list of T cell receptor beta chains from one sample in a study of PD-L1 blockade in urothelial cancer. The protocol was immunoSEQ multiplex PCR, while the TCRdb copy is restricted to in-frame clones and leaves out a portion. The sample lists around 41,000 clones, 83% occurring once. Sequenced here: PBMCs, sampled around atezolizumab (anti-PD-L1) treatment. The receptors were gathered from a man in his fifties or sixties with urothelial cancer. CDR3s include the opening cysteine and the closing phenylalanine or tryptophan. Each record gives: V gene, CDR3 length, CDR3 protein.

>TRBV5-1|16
CASSLGTLGGGDTQYF
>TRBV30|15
CAWSGGRQGHSPLHF
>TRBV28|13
CASSRGYRETQYF
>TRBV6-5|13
CASTVRAGEGYTF
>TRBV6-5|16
CASSYSRQSTGGEQFF
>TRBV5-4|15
CASSAAAGEVDTQYF
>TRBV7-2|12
CASSLISYEQYF
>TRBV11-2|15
CASSRSIQGAGELFF
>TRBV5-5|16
CASSWPGGQNTGELFF
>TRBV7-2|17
CASSLVYAGASGNTIYF
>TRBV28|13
CASSLSFNQPQHF
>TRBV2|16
CASRERQDGVTGELFF
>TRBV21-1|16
CASSKGLGQTNEKLFF
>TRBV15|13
CATSRERGLGQYF
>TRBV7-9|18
CASSLGRAGASGANVLTF
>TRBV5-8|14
CASSLDRGLQPQHF
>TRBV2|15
CASSGLPTFYNEQFF
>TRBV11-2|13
CASTDSPNNEQFF
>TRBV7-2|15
CASSLAGQGSYEQYF
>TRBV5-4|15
CASSLAGGPGNTIYF
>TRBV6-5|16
CASSYGTGETPTEAFF
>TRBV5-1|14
CASSGGDGAYEQYF
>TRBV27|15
CASSAWRGGINEQFF
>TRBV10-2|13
CASSGGARTEAFF
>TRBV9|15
CASSVRAREGGELFF
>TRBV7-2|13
CASTLRGQETQYF
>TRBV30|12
CAFLSGVYEQYF
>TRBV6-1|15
CASSTEEGWDTEAFF
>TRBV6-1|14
CASSVGTRRNTIYF
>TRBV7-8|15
CASSQRGFGTDTQYF
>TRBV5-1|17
CASSLDPQGGNTGELFF
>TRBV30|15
CAWGGTWTFTDTQYF
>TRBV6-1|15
CASAREDRGYNEQFF
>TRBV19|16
CASTTPPGTNTGELFF
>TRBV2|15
CASSRQAWLGETQYF
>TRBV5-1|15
CASSLPRDRVDGYTF
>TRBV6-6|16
CRTGALSGSPHDGYTF